What follows describes a single TCR beta chain. The sample originates from a study of regulatory T cells in long-lasting Graves disease. Time point reported: newly diagnosed GD, antithyroid drugs for less than 3 months. The authors made the TCR library using RNA they extracted from PBMCs. The CDR3 has 13 residues. The germline V gene has CDR1 DFQATT and CDR2 SNEGSKA (reference sequence). V lost 5 bases, J lost 5 bases, and 3 bases stayed unmatched. iRepertoire HTBI primers and Arm-PCR of CDR3 regions built TCR beta libraries. Via MiXCR, TCRdb re-called the multiplex PCR reads, giving one row per CDR3 protein. The data contain hundreds of thousands of distinct CDR3 sequences, 12% of them singletons. This sample also appeared in a second study, on T cells in Graves' hyperthyroidism and ophthalmopathy.

The sequence was collected from a woman aged 30 to 39 with Graves disease. The rearrangement uses TRBV20-1 and TRBJ2-2; 9 bases are a match to TRBD1. The specimen comprised peripheral blood mononuclear cells (PBMCs), sampled at new diagnosis, from a patient treated with antithyroid drugs. The CDR3 sequence: CSAVQGATGELFF. The CDR3 coding sequence is TGCAGTGCTGTACAGGGGGCGACCGGGGAGCTGTTTTTT.